The present TCR beta chain was sequenced within a study of blood T cell repertoires in COVID-19. As for the study in general: The study drew acute and convalescent COVID-19 samples from the United States, Italy and Spain. The analysed material was cDNA or gDNA that came from T cells, B-cell-depleted T cells, or PBMCs.

Sequencing was performed with immunoSEQ multiplex PCR; in TCRdb, only in-frame clones are kept and a portion is missing. The sample holds roughly 81,000 clones, around 91% seen once. Germline CDR1 and CDR2: SGHNT and YENEEA. J lost 10 bases, V lost 1 base, and 5 bases had no gene match. The CDR3 consists of 14 residues. The origin of this receptor is a man between 65 and 79 years old with active or convalescent COVID-19. The rearrangement joins TRBV11-3 to TRBJ2-1, with 9 bases fitting TRBD1. Sequenced sample: peripheral blood. The CDR3 reads CASSLGQGGNEQFF. CDR3 DNA: TGTGCCAGCAGCTTAGGACAGGGGGGAAACGAGCAGTTCTTC.